This T cell receptor (beta chain) originates from a study of blood T cell repertoires in COVID-19. Study overall: Whether acute or convalescent, the COVID-19 samples came from the United States, Italy and Spain.

Clones were read by immunoSEQ multiplex PCR, and TCRdb kept only the in-frame ones, dropping some. The table shows 150,000 to 190,000 clones, with more than 80% occurring only once. The germline V gene has CDR1 LNHDA and CDR2 SQIVND (reference sequence). The CDR3 totals 14 residues. The V and J ends lost 8 bases and 5 bases, in that order; junction bases with no gene match: 8. This sequence joins TRBV19 and TRBJ2-2; 7 bases line up with TRBD1. Sequencing input: peripheral blood. This sequence originates from a woman in her thirties or forties with acute or convalescent COVID-19. CDR3 protein: CASDQGVKTGELFF. DNA of the CDR3: TGTGCCAGTGATCAGGGGGTAAAAACCGGGGAGCTGTTTTTT. Drawing the rest from reference TRBV19 and TRBJ2-2, the complete variable domain is DGGITQSPKYLFRKEGQNVTLSCEQNLNHDAMYWYRQDPGQGLRLIYYSQIVNDFQKGDIAEGYSVSREKKESFPLTVTSAQKNPTAFYLCASDQGVKTGELFFGEGSRLTVL.